The 18 T cell receptor beta chains given below trace back to one sample, sequenced in a study of immune heterogeneity within non-small cell lung tumors. It was with 32 V and 13 J primers that multiplex PCR amplified TCR beta CDR3. In TCRdb, the multiplex PCR reads were re-called with MiXCR into one record per CDR3 protein. The sample contains around 7,200 distinct CDR3 sequences, roughly a fifth of which appear only once. Genomic DNA from bulk tumor acted as the template, and roughly 0.55 ug was loaded per sample. Several widely spaced biopsies per primary tumor were taken during surgery. Patients underwent curative surgery for untreated, newly diagnosed non-small cell lung cancer. The sample was lung tumor tissue. These receptors were obtained from a man in his fifties or sixties with non-small cell lung cancer.

This clonotype is termed large. V usage is TRBV2 and J usage is TRBJ1-5; 7 positions agree with TRBD1. This CDR3 region has 16 residues. Germline V gene data show CDR1 as SNHLY and CDR2 as FYNNEI. V lost 3 bases to trimming and J lost 2 bases; unmatched junction nucleotides: 7. For the CDR3, the DNA is TGTGCCAGCAGTGACCCACAGGGGTTTGGCAATCAGCCCCAGCATTTT. This translates into CASSDPQGFGNQPQHF.

This clonotype was counted at least ten times. V and J are TRBV10-3 and TRBJ2-2, with D possibly TRBD2 on 5 matching bases. Trimming took off 10 bases at V and 1 base at J, with 13 bases between the two ends. This CDR3 spans 14 amino acids. Germline CDR1 and CDR2: ENHRY and SYGVKD. CDR3 DNA sequence: TGTGCCACCGGACTGGAAGTGAACACCGGGGAGCTGTTTTTT. Translated, it gives CATGLEVNTGELFF.

There are many counts of this clonotype. The chain carries TRBV2 and TRBJ1-4; D is possibly TRBD1 (5 bases). V dropped 1 base and J dropped 3 bases, with 12 bases sitting between them. Looked up from germline, CDR1 is SNHLY and CDR2 is FYNNEI. This CDR3 is 16 amino acids long. The CDR3 bases are TGTGCCAGCAGTGAAGGGGGTTGGGGGGCTAATGAAAAACTGTTTTTT. It codes for CASSEGGWGANEKLFF.

This clonotype is categorized as medium-sized. This chain uses TRBV19 with TRBJ2-3, with a weak D call TRBD2 (5 bases). This CDR3 is built from 17 residues. Per germline, CDR1 LNHDA and CDR2 SQIVND (reference sequence). Trimming took 0 bases from V and 0 from J, leaving 13 bases between them. The CDR3 DNA follows: TGTGCCAGTAGTATAGATCGCCTAGCAGAAAGCACAGATACGCAGTATTTT. Its protein is CASSIDRLAESTDTQYF.

This clonotype was detected a few times. The rearrangement joins TRBV20-1 to TRBJ2-5, with TRBD2 as a possible D gene (6 bases). V lost 1 base, J lost 6 bases, and 18 bases lay in between. The CDR3 contains 15 residues. Germline V gives CDR1 DFQATT, CDR2 SNEGSKA (reference sequence). The CDR3 DNA reads TGCAGTGCTAGAGTCGGGACTTCCCCCGTTAAGACCCAGTACTTC. Amino acids: CSARVGTSPVKTQYF.

By share of the sample, this clonotype is medium-sized. The chain recombines TRBV20-1 with TRBJ2-1; D gene unclear. Germline V lookup: CDR1 DFQATT, CDR2 SNEGSKA (reference sequence). This CDR3 spans 11 amino acids. The V and J ends lost 7 bases and 6 bases respectively, with 10 bases between them. CDR3 DNA sequence: TGCAGTGGGGGTATCTTCAATGAGCAGTTCTTC. Translated, it gives CSGGIFNEQFF.

By sample share, this clonotype is medium-sized. The V call is TRBV2, the J call TRBJ2-5; TRBD1 aligns across 9 bases. V trimming: 5 bases; J trimming: 5 bases; junction bases outside the gene matches: 3. CDR3 length: 13 amino acids. Germline assignment: CDR1 SNHLY and CDR2 FYNNEI. The CDR3 region is CASSRDRAETQYF. CDR3 DNA: TGTGCCAGCAGTCGGGACAGGGCTGAGACCCAGTACTTC.

This clonotype is classed as medium-sized. This chain connects TRBV7-6 to TRBJ2-7; D is ambiguous. Germline CDR1 and CDR2: SGHVS and FNYEAQ. CDR3 size: 13 residues. Trimming removed 1 base from V and 3 bases from J, with 7 bases in between. The CDR3 is CASSLGHNYEQYF. DNA for the CDR3: TGTGCCAGCAGCTTAGGACATAACTACGAGCAGTACTTC.

To note about this clonotype: This sequence may be a read error, since a much larger clone differs from it by one base. The V gene is TRBV28, the J gene TRBJ2-1; the D gene could be TRBD1 or TRBD2 (5 bases each). This CDR3 has 16 amino acids. Germline lookup yields CDR1 MDHEN and CDR2 SYDVKM. The CDR3 DNA sequence: TGTGCCAGCAGTTTGGGGACGGCCAGCTCCTACAATGAGCACTTCTTC. It codes for CASSLGTASSYNEHFF.

In this sample, this clonotype turned up many times. The chain couples TRBV3-1 to TRBJ1-6, with no clear D. This CDR3 is 18 amino acids long. Deletions cut 1 base from V and 0 bases from J, with 13 bases between. Germline CDR1 reads LGHDT; CDR2 reads YNNKEL (reference sequence). For the CDR3, the DNA is TGTGCCAGCAGCCAAGGTCTGGCGGGGAACTCCTATAATTCACCCCTCCACTTT. It specifies CASSQGLAGNSYNSPLHF.

Comments on this clonotype: This may stem from a read error, because a much larger clone lies one nucleotide away. V gene TRBV11-2 combines with J gene TRBJ1-4, with a weak D call TRBD1 (6 bases). The length of the CDR3 is 14 residues. Germline assignment: CDR1 SGHAT and CDR2 FQNNGV. CDR3 sequence reads: CASSLATGYEELFF. CDR3 bases: TGTGCCAGCAGCCTGGCAACAGGGTATGAAGAACTGTTTTTT.

This clonotype was counted ten times or more. V gene TRBV20-1 combines with J gene TRBJ2-1, with D possibly being TRBD2 (5 bases). Trimming took off 3 bases at V and 0 bases at J, with 6 bases between the two ends. CDR1 and CDR2 (germline): DFQATT, SNEGSKA (reference sequence). The CDR3 totals 13 residues. The CDR3, as DNA: TGCAGTGCTAGCGGGAACTCCTACAATGAGCAGTTCTTC. Its protein product is CSASGNSYNEQFF.

This clonotype was detected once. Since a much larger clone is just one base distant, this may be a read error. The chain combines TRBV25-1 with TRBJ2-5; 12 bases map to TRBD2. CDR3 length: 15 amino acids. Germline V gene data show CDR1 as MGHDK and CDR2 as SYGVNS. CDR3 sequence: CARSGLAGLQETQYF. The CDR3 nucleotides are TGTGCCAGAAGTGGACTAGCGGGGCTTCAAGAGACCCAGTACTTC.

As to this clonotype: At one end the junction does not follow the germline gene, possibly because of a read error. The chain carries TRBV3-1 and TRBJ2-5; D is uncertain. Germline V gene lookup returns CDR1 LGHDT and CDR2 YNNKEL (reference sequence). The length of the CDR3 is 13 residues. The CDR3 region has the DNA TGTGCCATCAGCTACCGATCCCAGGATACCCAGTACTTC. Amino acid sequence: CAISYRSQDTQYF.

The sample holds many counts of this clonotype. V is TRBV7-6 and J is TRBJ2-7; D perhaps matches TRBD2 (7 bases). V lost 5 bases and J lost 2, with 16 bases in between. Germline CDR1 reads SGHVS; CDR2 reads FNYEAQ. There are 15 residues in the CDR3. CDR3 nucleotides: TGTGCCAGCAGCCGGGGGGCTATGAGTACCTACGAGCAGTACTTC. It encodes CASSRGAMSTYEQYF.

A note on this clonotype: Since a much larger clone is just one base distant, this may be a read error. The genes are TRBV24-1 and TRBJ2-1; 8 bases line up with TRBD1. The germline V gene has CDR1 KGHDR and CDR2 SFDVKD. CDR3 size: 15 residues. For the CDR3, the DNA is TGTGCCACCAGTGAGCCCGACAGGGGCGACAATGAGCAGCTCTTC. Amino acid sequence: CATSEPDRGDNEQLF.

This clonotype is labeled medium-sized (0.01 to 0.1%). This chain links TRBV28 with TRBJ2-3; no definite D call. The CDR3 has 14 amino acids. Deletions cut 3 bases from V and 1 base from J, with 8 bases between. CDR1 and CDR2 from the germline V gene are MDHEN and SYDVKM. The CDR3 loop is CASSFLAGTDTQYF. In nucleotides, the CDR3 is TGTGCCAGCAGTTTCCTGGCAGGCACAGATACGCAGTATTTT.

A note on this clonotype: A much larger clone differs from this one at a single base, so this may be a read error. V gene TRBV6-1 combines with J gene TRBJ2-2, with D possibly matching TRBD2 (6 bases). CDR3 size: 14 residues. The germline V gene has CDR1 MNHNS and CDR2 SASEGT. For the CDR3, the DNA is TGTGCCAGCTTCGGCACAACGAACACCGGGGGGCTGTTTTTT. Protein product: CASFGTTNTGGLFF.